Listed here are 19 T cell receptor beta chains from one sample, sequenced in a study of blood T cell repertoires in COVID-19. The table came from immunoSEQ multiplex PCR; TCRdb's copy has only in-frame clones and leaves some out. This sample has under 200,000 clones; around 89% occur once, and the top ten carry more than 6.5%. Sample: PBMCs or T cells enriched from blood (not recorded which). These receptors all come from a woman aged 45-65 years who had recovered from COVID-19.

This sequence joins TRBV15 and TRBJ2-7, with 8 positions matching TRBD2. Germline V gene sequence: CDR1 LNHNV, CDR2 YYDKDF (reference sequence). CDR3 length: 16 amino acids. With 4 bases clipped from V and 0 bases from J, the junction kept 8 bases outside the gene matches. The CDR3 coding sequence is TGTGCCACCAGCACCCGGGGGGGGGCCTTCTCCTACGAGCAGTACTTC. Its protein is CATSTRGGAFSYEQYF.

This sequence joins TRBV6-1 and TRBJ1-2; no clear D. Trimming shortened V by 0 bases and J by 1 base, and 12 bases separated the two germline ends. This CDR3 is built from 16 residues. The V gene's germline CDR1 is MNHNS and CDR2 SASEGT. The CDR3 nucleotides are TGTGCCAGCAGTGAAGCGCGGCCGGAACTTAACTATGGCTACACCTTC. This translates into CASSEARPELNYGYTF.

The chain couples TRBV5-1 to TRBJ1-1, with a tentative D call TRBD1 (5 bases). Germline loops: CDR1 SGHRS, CDR2 YFSETQ. V was clipped by 0 bases and J by 2 bases, with 8 bases between them. This CDR3 contains 14 residues. DNA of the CDR3: TGCGCCAGCAGCTTGGTGACAGTCAACACTGAAGCTTTCTTT. Encoded protein: CASSLVTVNTEAFF.

The V call is TRBV29-1, the J call TRBJ1-3; the D gene is possibly TRBD1 (6 bases). Germline values: CDR1 SQVTM, CDR2 ANQGSEA. CDR3 length equals 12 residues. V gave up 6 bases and J gave up 3 bases, with 9 bases separating them. The CDR3 nucleotides are TGCAGCGTACAGACAGGTGGAAACACCATATATTTT. Translating it yields CSVQTGGNTIYF.

CDR3 loop: CASSLEKGATLHNVLTF. The CDR3 DNA follows: TGTGCCAGCAGTTTAGAAAAAGGGGCGACTCTCCACAACGTCCTGACTTTC. The chain combines TRBV27 with TRBJ2-6; D is possibly TRBD1 (5 bases). The V end was cut by 2 bases, the J end by 9 bases, with 20 bases between. The CDR3 contains 17 residues. CDR1 is MNHEY and CDR2 is SMNVEV in the germline V gene (reference sequence).

The CDR3 region has the DNA TGTGCCAGCAGCTCACAGGACAGGGACTTTCAGCCCCAGCATTTT. It codes for CASSSQDRDFQPQHF. This chain uses TRBV7-9 with TRBJ1-5; TRBD1 matches 8 bases. J lost 6 bases, V lost 4 bases, and 8 bases had no gene match. The CDR3 spans 15 residues. The germline gives CDR1 SEHNR, CDR2 FQNEAQ (reference sequence). Together with reference TRBV7-9 and TRBJ1-5, the CDR3 gives the full variable domain: DTGVSQNPRHKITKRGQNVTFRCDPISEHNRLYWYRQTLGQGPEFLTYFQNEAQLEKSRLLSDRFSAERPKGSFSTLEIQRTEQGDSAMYLCASSSQDRDFQPQHFGDGTRLSIL.

The rearrangement uses TRBV9 and TRBJ2-1; no definite D call. V lost 4 bases and J 12 bases, leaving 17 bases between the germline ends. CDR3 length: 13 residues. CDR1 and CDR2 (germline): SGDLS, YYNGEE. The CDR3, as DNA: TGTGCCAGCAGCCCTAGAGTGGAGTATGGGCAGTTCTTC. Protein sequence: CASSPRVEYGQFF.

The rearrangement joins TRBV24-1 to TRBJ2-3; 11 bases are shared with TRBD2. The CDR3 runs to 16 residues. Germline V gives CDR1 KGHDR, CDR2 SFDVKD. The V and J ends lost 4 bases and 4 bases, in that order; junction bases with no gene match: 6. Here the CDR3 reads CATSDGLAGGSDTQYF. CDR3 nucleotide sequence: TGTGCCACCAGTGACGGTCTAGCGGGGGGTTCAGATACGCAGTATTTT.

A few counts support this clone. The rearrangement joins TRBV11-3 to TRBJ2-7; no definite D call. CDR1 and CDR2 from the germline V gene are SGHNT and YENEEA. Trimming removed 4 bases at V and 3 bases at J, with 4 bases between. This CDR3 comprises 11 residues. CDR3 DNA: TGTGCCAGCAGCTCGTTCTACGAGCAGTACTTC. Its protein product is CASSSFYEQYF.

This chain joins TRBV10-3 and TRBJ1-2, with 7 bases identical to TRBD1. The V gene's germline CDR1 is ENHRY and CDR2 SYGVKD. CDR3 length: 15 amino acids. J was trimmed by 0 bases and V by 8 bases; bases with no gene match: 9. CDR3 in amino acids: CAIGAGTAPNYGYTF. The CDR3 nucleotides read TGTGCCATCGGGGCCGGGACAGCTCCTAACTATGGCTACACCTTC.

The J gene is TRBJ1-1, the V gene TRBV7-3; maybe TRBD1 (5 bases). Trimming stripped 5 bases from V and 6 bases from J, with 13 bases between. Germline V gene lookup returns CDR1 SGHTA and CDR2 FQGTGA. The CDR3 contains 13 residues. The CDR3: CASSPGSPAEAFF. The CDR3 nucleotides are TGTGCCAGCAGCCCAGGGTCCCCCGCTGAAGCTTTCTTT.

V usage is TRBV7-9 and J usage is TRBJ1-4; no clear D. The V gene lost 5 bases and the J gene lost 0 bases, with 7 bases spanning the gap. Germline CDR1 is SEHNR and CDR2 is FQNEAQ (reference sequence). This CDR3 contains 14 residues. CDR3 DNA: TGTGCCAGCAGCCCGCGTGCAACTAATGAAAAACTGTTTTTT. Its protein product is CASSPRATNEKLFF.

The rearrangement links TRBV4-3 to TRBJ2-3, with TRBD2 matching 15 bases. The junction had 7 bases not matched to a gene; V was cut back by 0 bases and J by 0 bases. The CDR3 consists of 20 residues. The germline V gene encodes CDR1 LGHNA and CDR2 YSLEER. CDR3 sequence: CASSQDQGTSGGTSTDTQYF. The CDR3 DNA sequence: TGCGCCAGCAGCCAAGATCAGGGGACTAGCGGGGGGACTAGCACAGATACGCAGTATTTT.

This chain uses TRBV28 with TRBJ1-5; TRBD1 agrees at 10 bases. CDR3 length: 14 amino acids. Germline V gives CDR1 MDHEN, CDR2 SYDVKM. Trimming cost V 7 bases and J 4 bases; bases outside gene matches: 4. CDR3 sequence: CASKTGGSNQPQHF. The CDR3 bases are TGTGCCAGCAAGACAGGGGGCTCGAATCAGCCCCAGCATTTT.

The chain uses TRBV7-9 and TRBJ1-4, with D possibly TRBD1 on 6 matching bases. This CDR3 contains 12 residues. The V end lost 3 bases, the J end lost 10 bases, and 9 bases lay between the germline ends. Germline lookup yields CDR1 SEHNR and CDR2 FQNEAQ (reference sequence). The DNA for the CDR3 is TGTGCCAGCAGCTTGGAACAGGGAAAACTGTTTTTT. Translating gives CASSLEQGKLFF.

This clone was seen only once. V gene TRBV28 combines with J gene TRBJ1-3; 7 nucleotides align to TRBD1. Germline values: CDR1 MDHEN, CDR2 SYDVKM. The CDR3 extends over 16 amino acids. The V segment lost 4 bases and the J segment 3 bases; nucleotides outside the gene matches: 9. CDR3 amino acids: CASSSGAGGIGNTIYF. CDR3 nucleotides: TGTGCCAGCAGTTCAGGGGCAGGGGGAATTGGAAACACCATATATTTT.

The V gene is TRBV11-1, the J gene TRBJ2-5, with TRBD2 as a possible D gene (7 bases). The CDR3 is made up of 14 amino acids. Trimming stripped 2 bases from V and 5 bases from J, with 12 bases between. Germline CDR1 and CDR2: SGHAT and FQDESV (reference sequence). Here the CDR3 reads CASSLSRGAETQYF. The CDR3 DNA sequence: TGTGCCAGCAGCTTATCTCGGGGGGCGGAGACCCAGTACTTC.

There are a few counts of this clone. The rearrangement links TRBV2 to TRBJ1-5; TRBD1 is a possible D gene (6 bases). The length of the CDR3 is 14 residues. The V gene's germline CDR1 is SNHLY and CDR2 FYNNEI. Trimming cost V 5 bases and J 1 base, with 9 bases left between them. The CDR3 loop is CASSSGVSNQPQHF. CDR3 nucleotides: TGTGCCAGCAGTTCAGGGGTGAGCAATCAGCCCCAGCATTTT.

The chain is built from TRBV7-2 and TRBJ2-2; 8 positions agree with TRBD2. The ends lost 3 bases at V and 4 bases at J; junction bases unmatched: 4. There are 15 residues in the CDR3. Germline assignment: CDR1 SGHTA and CDR2 FQGNSA. CDR3 protein: CASSFGGAGTGELFF. The CDR3 DNA reads TGTGCCAGCAGCTTCGGGGGGGCCGGCACCGGGGAGCTGTTTTTT. Full variable domain (missing parts from reference TRBV7-2 and TRBJ2-2): GAGVSQSPSNKVTEKGKDVELRCDPISGHTALYWYRQSLGQGLEFLIYFQGNSAPDKSGLPSDRFSAERTGGSVSTLTIQRTQQEDSAVYLCASSFGGAGTGELFFGEGSRLTVL.